This TCR beta chain came from a study of T cells in Graves' hyperthyroidism and ophthalmopathy. Exclusions: uncontrolled infection, other autoimmune disease, pregnancy, lactation. Study-wide results and caveats: Appearing also in blood were most of the thyroid clonotypes expanded above 0.001.

In germline, CDR1 is SNHLY, CDR2 FYNNEI. J gave up 2 bases and V 3 bases, and 16 bases lay outside the gene matches. The CDR3 has 18 residues. This clonotype was observed a handful of times. Its antigen is currently unknown. Researchers took RNA transcripts and amplified the TCR beta CDR3 regions from them. An initial round of RT-PCR targeting the TCR CDR3 relied on the HTBI primer set. TCRdb fed the multiplex PCR reads into MiXCR, producing one record per CDR3 protein. This sample has 650,000 to 800,000 distinct CDR3 sequences, with roughly 45% found just once. The sequence was collected from an adult man with Graves' disease, either hyperthyroidism or ophthalmopathy (not recorded which). This rearrangement joins TRBV2 to TRBJ2-7; 7 positions agree with TRBD1. The sequenced sample was peripheral blood or thyroid tissue (not recorded which). The CDR3 DNA is TGTGCCAGCAGTGACACCCCCACTTGGACAGGTAGACCCTACGAGCAGTACTTC. Translating it yields CASSDTPTWTGRPYEQYF.